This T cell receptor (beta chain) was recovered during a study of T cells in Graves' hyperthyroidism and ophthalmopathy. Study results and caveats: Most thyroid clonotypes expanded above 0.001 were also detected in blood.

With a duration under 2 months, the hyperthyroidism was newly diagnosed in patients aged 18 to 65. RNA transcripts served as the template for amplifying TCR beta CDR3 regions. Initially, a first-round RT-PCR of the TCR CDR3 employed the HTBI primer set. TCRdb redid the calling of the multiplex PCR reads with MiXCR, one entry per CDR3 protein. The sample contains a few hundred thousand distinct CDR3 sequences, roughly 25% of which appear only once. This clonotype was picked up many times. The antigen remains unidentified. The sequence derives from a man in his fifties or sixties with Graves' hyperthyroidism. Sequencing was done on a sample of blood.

CDR3 in DNA: TGTGCCAGCAGTTCCAGGGGGAACACTGAAGCTTTCTTT. Encoded protein: CASSSRGNTEAFF. The chain combines TRBV12-3 or TRBV12-4 with TRBJ1-1; tentatively, D is TRBD1 (6 bases). V was clipped by 4 bases and J by 1 base, with 7 bases between them. The CDR3 has 13 amino acids.